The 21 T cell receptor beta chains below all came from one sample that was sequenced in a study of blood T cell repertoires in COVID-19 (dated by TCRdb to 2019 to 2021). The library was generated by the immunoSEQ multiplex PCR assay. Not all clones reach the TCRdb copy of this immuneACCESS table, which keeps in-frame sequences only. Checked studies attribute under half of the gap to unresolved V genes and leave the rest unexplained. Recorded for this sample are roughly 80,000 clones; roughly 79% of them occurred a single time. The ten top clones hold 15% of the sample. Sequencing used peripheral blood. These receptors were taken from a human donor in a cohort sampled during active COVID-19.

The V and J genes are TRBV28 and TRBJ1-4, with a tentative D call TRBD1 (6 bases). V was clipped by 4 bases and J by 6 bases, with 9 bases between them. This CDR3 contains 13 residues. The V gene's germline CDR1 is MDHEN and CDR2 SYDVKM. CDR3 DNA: TGTGCCAGCAGTTCAGGGGTTGATGAAAAACTGTTTTTT. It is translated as CASSSGVDEKLFF.

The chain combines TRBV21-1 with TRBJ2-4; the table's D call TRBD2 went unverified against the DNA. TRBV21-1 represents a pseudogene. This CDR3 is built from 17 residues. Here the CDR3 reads CASSKDGGGRAKNIQYF. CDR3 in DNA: TGTGCCAGCAGCAAAGATGGCGGGGGGCGAGCCAAAAACATTCAGTACTTC.

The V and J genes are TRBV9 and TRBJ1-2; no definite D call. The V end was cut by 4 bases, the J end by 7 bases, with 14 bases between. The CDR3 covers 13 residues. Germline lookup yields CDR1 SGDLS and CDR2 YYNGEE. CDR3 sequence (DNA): TGTGCCAGCAGCCTCGAGGTGGCGGGTGGCTACACCTTC. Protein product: CASSLEVAGGYTF.

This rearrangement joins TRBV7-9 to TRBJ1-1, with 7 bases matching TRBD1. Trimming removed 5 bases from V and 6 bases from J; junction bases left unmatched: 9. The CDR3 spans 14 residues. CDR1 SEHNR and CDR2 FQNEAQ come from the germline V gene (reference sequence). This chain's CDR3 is CASSGGTVLSEAFF. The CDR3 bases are TGTGCCAGCAGCGGGGGGACAGTGCTCTCTGAAGCTTTCTTT.

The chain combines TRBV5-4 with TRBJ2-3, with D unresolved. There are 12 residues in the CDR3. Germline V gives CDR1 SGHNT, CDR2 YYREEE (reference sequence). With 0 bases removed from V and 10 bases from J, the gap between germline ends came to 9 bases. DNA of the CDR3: TGTGCCAGCAGCTTGGAACTTCGTCCGCAGTATTTT. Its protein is CASSLELRPQYF.

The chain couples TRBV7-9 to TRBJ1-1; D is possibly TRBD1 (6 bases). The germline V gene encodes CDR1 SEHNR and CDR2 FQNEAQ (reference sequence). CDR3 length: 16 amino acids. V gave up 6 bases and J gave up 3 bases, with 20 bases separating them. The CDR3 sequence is CASRLVVRGGYTEAFF. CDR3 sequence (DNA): TGTGCCAGCAGGCTGGTGGTTAGGGGGGGTTACACTGAAGCTTTCTTT.

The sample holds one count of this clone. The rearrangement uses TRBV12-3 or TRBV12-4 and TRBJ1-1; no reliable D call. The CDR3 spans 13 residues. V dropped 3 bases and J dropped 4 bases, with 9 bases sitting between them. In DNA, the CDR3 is TGTGCCAGCAGTTTGTATCCCCTCACTGAAGCTTTCTTT. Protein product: CASSLYPLTEAFF.

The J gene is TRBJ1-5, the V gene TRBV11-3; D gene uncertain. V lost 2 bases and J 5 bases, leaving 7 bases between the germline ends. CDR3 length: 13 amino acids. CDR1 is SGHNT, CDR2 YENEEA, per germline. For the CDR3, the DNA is TGTGCCAGCAGCTTAAGTCAGGATCAGCCCCAGCATTTT. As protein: CASSLSQDQPQHF.

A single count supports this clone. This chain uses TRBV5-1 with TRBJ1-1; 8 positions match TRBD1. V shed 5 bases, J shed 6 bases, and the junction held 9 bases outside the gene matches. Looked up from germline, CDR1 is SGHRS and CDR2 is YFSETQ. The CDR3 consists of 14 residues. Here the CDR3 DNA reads TGCGCCAGCAGACCTCCGGGACAGGAAGCTGAAGCTTTCTTT. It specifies CASRPPGQEAEAFF.

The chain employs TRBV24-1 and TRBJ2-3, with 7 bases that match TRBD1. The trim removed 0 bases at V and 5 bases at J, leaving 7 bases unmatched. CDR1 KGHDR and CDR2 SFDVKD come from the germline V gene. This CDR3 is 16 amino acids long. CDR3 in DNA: TGTGCCACCAGTGATTTGACAGGGGTGGATCAAGATACGCAGTATTTT. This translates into CATSDLTGVDQDTQYF.

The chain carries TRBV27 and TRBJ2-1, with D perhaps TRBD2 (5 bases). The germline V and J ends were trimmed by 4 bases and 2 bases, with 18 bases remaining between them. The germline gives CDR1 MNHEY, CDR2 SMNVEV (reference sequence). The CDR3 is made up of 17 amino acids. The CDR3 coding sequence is TGTGCCAGCAGTTGGGGAAACGGCGGGTTGGCCTACAATGAGCAGTTCTTC. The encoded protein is CASSWGNGGLAYNEQFF.

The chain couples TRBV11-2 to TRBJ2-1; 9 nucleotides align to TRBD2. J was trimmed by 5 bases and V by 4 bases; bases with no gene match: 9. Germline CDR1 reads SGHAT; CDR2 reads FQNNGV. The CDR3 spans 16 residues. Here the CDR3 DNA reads TGTGCCAGCAGCTCAATGAGGGCGGGAGGGAACAATGAGCAGTTCTTC. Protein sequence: CASSSMRAGGNNEQFF.

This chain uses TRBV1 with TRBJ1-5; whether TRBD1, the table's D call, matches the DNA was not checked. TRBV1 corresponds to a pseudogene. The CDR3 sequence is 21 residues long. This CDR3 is CTSSHPLFRDRGRRGNQPQHF. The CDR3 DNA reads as TGCACCAGCAGCCATCCCCTCTTCCGGGACAGGGGGCGCCGAGGCAATCAGCCCCAGCATTTT.

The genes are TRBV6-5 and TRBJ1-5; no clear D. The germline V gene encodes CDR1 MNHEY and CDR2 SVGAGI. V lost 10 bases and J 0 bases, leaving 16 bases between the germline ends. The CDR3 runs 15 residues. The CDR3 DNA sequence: TGTGCCATCCGACTCACTCGCGCTAGCAATCAGCCCCAGCATTTT. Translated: CAIRLTRASNQPQHF.

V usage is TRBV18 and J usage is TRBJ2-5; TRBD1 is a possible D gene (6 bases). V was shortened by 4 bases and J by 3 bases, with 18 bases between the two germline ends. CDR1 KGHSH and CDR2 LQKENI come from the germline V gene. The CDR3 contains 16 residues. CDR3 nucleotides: TGTGCCAGCTCACTAAACGCCGCAGGGGCAAAAGAGACCCAGTACTTC. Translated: CASSLNAAGAKETQYF.

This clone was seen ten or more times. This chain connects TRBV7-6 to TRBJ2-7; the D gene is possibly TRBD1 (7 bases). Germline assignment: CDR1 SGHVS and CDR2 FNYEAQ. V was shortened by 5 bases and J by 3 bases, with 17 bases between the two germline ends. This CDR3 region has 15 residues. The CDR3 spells CASSPGAGGFYEQYF. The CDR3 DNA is TGTGCCAGCAGCCCCGGCGCAGGGGGGTTCTACGAGCAGTACTTC.

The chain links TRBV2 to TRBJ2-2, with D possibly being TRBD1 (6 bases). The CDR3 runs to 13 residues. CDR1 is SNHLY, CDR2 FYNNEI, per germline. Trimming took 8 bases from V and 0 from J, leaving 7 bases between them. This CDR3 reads CASAGANTGELFF. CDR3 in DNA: TGTGCCAGCGCAGGGGCGAACACCGGGGAGCTGTTTTTT.

The chain's CDR3 is CASSPGQGGTDTQYF. CDR3 coding DNA: TGTGCCAGCAGCCCCGGACAGGGGGGGACAGATACGCAGTATTTT. The rearrangement joins TRBV9 to TRBJ2-3, with 10 positions matching TRBD1. The CDR3 has 15 residues. Per germline, CDR1 SGDLS and CDR2 YYNGEE. Losses at the gene ends were 4 bases for V and 3 bases for J; bases not matched to a gene: 5.

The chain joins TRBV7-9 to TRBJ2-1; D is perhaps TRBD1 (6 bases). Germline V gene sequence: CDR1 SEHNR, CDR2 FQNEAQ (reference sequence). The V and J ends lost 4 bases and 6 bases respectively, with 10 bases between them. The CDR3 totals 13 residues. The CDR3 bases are TGTGCCAGCAGCTCGGGACAATTCAATGAGCAGTTCTTC. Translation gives CASSSGQFNEQFF.

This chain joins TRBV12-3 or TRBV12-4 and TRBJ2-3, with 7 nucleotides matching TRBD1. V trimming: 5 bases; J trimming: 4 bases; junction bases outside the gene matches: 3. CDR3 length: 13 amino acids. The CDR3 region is CASSRDRADTQYF. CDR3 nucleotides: TGTGCCAGCAGTAGGGACAGAGCAGATACGCAGTATTTT.

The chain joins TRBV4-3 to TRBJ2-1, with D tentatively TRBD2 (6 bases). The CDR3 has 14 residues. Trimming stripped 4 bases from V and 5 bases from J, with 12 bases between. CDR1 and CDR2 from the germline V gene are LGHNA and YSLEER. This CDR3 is CASSPLWGDNEQFF. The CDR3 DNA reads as TGCGCCAGCAGCCCCCTATGGGGGGACAATGAGCAGTTCTTC.